The present TCR beta chain was sequenced within a study of cytomegalovirus exposure and HLA in healthy donors. Primers for the PCR totalled 60 Vbeta and 13 Jbeta. TCRdb's copy holds only in-frame clones and misses some; the assay was immunoSEQ multiplex PCR. In total, the table holds about 170,000 clones. From germline, CDR1 is SGHRS and CDR2 YFSETQ. V was shortened by 4 bases and J by 6 bases, with 23 bases between the two germline ends. This CDR3 comprises 17 residues. General study points: Per a prior analysis, the majority of TCR beta V segments were productive roughly 90% or roughly 30% of the time. Analyses of presence and absence presupposed an approximately uniform sequencing depth across donors. Relative to equally common others, HLA-associated TCR beta chains showed greater clonal expansion in a later analysis. Investigators reported 150 to 200 TCR beta chains as tied to cytomegalovirus.

As regards this clone: What it binds is not known.

What was sequenced was PBMCs. This chain joins TRBV5-1 and TRBJ2-4; possible D gene TRBD2, 6 bases. This clonotype originated in a woman aged 55-70 years in good health and CMV-seronegative. The CDR3 sequence is CASSTGPYQISGNIQYF. CDR3 sequence (DNA): TGCGCCAGCAGCACGGGACCGTACCAAATTAGCGGAAACATTCAGTACTTC.